The rows below give T cell receptor beta chains drawn from one sample of a study of blood T cells in healthy people across ages. TCRdb re-derived calls from the 5' RACE reads in MiXCR, one entry per CDR3 protein. The sample has approximately 830,000 distinct CDR3 sequences, about 62% seen once; the top ten hold around a quarter. The sample was blood. These receptors originate from a man under 40 in good health. Both conserved end residues are part of each CDR3. A D gene is named only where the DNA matches it firmly. For some rows the clone size is stated as once, few or many, or as a class when expanded; others skip it.

clone size,V gene,D gene,J gene,CDR3 DNA,CDR3 protein
-,TRBV4-1,TRBD1,TRBJ2-5,TGCGCCAGCAGCCCGGGACAGGGGAGGAAGACCCAGTACTTC,CASSPGQGRKTQYF
-,TRBV5-5,TRBD1,TRBJ2-7,TGTGCCAGCAGCTGGGGGACAGGGGGCTATTCCTACGAGCAGTACTTC,CASSWGTGGYSYEQYF
-,TRBV6-2/TRBV6-3,TRBD1,TRBJ2-7,TGTGCCAGCAGTCCCGGGACAGGGGTTATCGAGCAGTACTTC,CASSPGTGVIEQYF
-,TRBV5-6,TRBD2,TRBJ2-1,TGTGCCAGCACCACCGTTGGGGGGGGAAATGAGCAGTTCTTC,CASTTVGGGNEQFF
-,TRBV6-2/TRBV6-3,-,TRBJ1-1,TGTGCCGGCAGATCACTAGGTGCCCCGAACACTGAAGCTTTCTTT,CAGRSLGAPNTEAFF
-,TRBV7-6,-,TRBJ2-7,TGTGCCAGCAGCTTAGACGGTAGGGTCACCCGCTCCTACGAGCAGTACTTC,CASSLDGRVTRSYEQYF
-,TRBV5-1,-,TRBJ2-6,TGCGCCAGCAGCTTGGAAGGGTATTCTCTCTCTGGGGCCAACGTCCTGACTTTC,CASSLEGYSLSGANVLTF
once,TRBV12-3/TRBV12-4,TRBD1,TRBJ2-2,TGTGCCAGCAACCGTGTAGGGACAGCGAACACCGGGGAGCTGTTTTTT,CASNRVGTANTGELFF
-,TRBV6-6,-,TRBJ1-4,TGTGCCAGCAGTTACTCGAATAGGGTAGCTAATGAAAAACTGTTTTTT,CASSYSNRVANEKLFF
-,TRBV7-2,-,TRBJ1-4,TGTGCCAGCAGCCAGGCGGGGGTTTACGAAAAACTGTTTTTT,CASSQAGVYEKLFF
-,TRBV7-2,-,TRBJ1-6,TGTGCCAGCAGCTTAGGGGGACTACGACGAGGCTCCTATAATTCACCCCTCCACTTT,CASSLGGLRRGSYNSPLHF
few,TRBV20-1,-,TRBJ2-6,TGCAGTGCTAGAGCAGGGATCGGGGTCTCTGGGGCCAACGTCCTGACTTTC,CSARAGIGVSGANVLTF
-,TRBV12-3/TRBV12-4,TRBD2,TRBJ2-1,TGTGCCAGCAGGGGGACTAGCGGGGGATACAATGAGCAGTTCTTC,CASRGTSGGYNEQFF
-,TRBV29-1,TRBD2,TRBJ2-5,TGCAGCGTTTGTATGGAAGGACTAGCATGGGAGACCCAGTACTTC,CSVCMEGLAWETQYF
-,TRBV5-1,TRBD2,TRBJ2-1,TGCGCCAGCAGGCGGCTAGCGGGGGAGCGAAATGAGCAGTTCTTC,CASRRLAGERNEQFF
-,TRBV6-2/TRBV6-3,-,TRBJ1-1,TGTGCCAGTAGTTTCGGACAGCTCCGGGGCACTGAAGCTTTCTTT,CASSFGQLRGTEAFF
-,TRBV20-1,TRBD1,TRBJ2-7,TGCAGTGCTTGGGGGACAGGACATACCTCCTACGAGCAGTACTTC,CSAWGTGHTSYEQYF
-,TRBV4-3,TRBD2,TRBJ2-1,TGCGCCAGCAGCCAAGGGACTAGCGGGAACCACAATGAGCAGTTCTTC,CASSQGTSGNHNEQFF
few,TRBV25-1,TRBD1,TRBJ2-5,TGTGCCAGCAGTCTTAACCCAGGGGGCGAAGAGACCCAGTACTTC,CASSLNPGGEETQYF
-,TRBV18,-,TRBJ1-1,TGTGCCAGCTCACCAGGGGCCCATTTCTCTCTAGCTTTCTTT,CASSPGAHFSLAFF
few,TRBV5-5,-,TRBJ2-1,TGTGCCAGCAGCTCGTCCGGGACCAATGAGCAGTTCTTC,CASSSSGTNEQFF
-,TRBV10-3,-,TRBJ1-1,TGTGCCATCAGCCCGGGTCGGCCCCTCATGAACACTGAAGCTTTCTTT,CAISPGRPLMNTEAFF
-,TRBV4-3,-,TRBJ1-4,TGCGCCAGCAGCCAACGCCGAAGCACAGGGAATGAAAAACTGTTTTTT,CASSQRRSTGNEKLFF
-,TRBV24-1,-,TRBJ2-1,TGTGCCACCTCAGGGACACTTTCCTACAATGAGCAGTTCTTC,CATSGTLSYNEQFF
-,TRBV12-3/TRBV12-4,-,TRBJ1-2,TGTGCCAGCAGTTTATCCGGACACGGGGATGGCTACACCTTC,CASSLSGHGDGYTF
few,TRBV5-1,-,TRBJ2-6,TGCGCCAGCATGTTGGGCCCCTCTGGGGCCAACGTCCTGACTTTC,CASMLGPSGANVLTF
-,TRBV20-1,TRBD1,TRBJ2-7,TGCAGTGCTAGCCCCGTAGGACAGGACTACGAGCAGTACTTC,CSASPVGQDYEQYF
-,TRBV2,TRBD1,TRBJ2-7,TGTGCCAGCAGCGGGGAGGGGGACAGGGGATATTGGGAGCAGTACTTC,CASSGEGDRGYWEQYF
few,TRBV15,TRBD1,TRBJ2-4,TGTGCCACCAGCGTAGACAGGGATGGGAACATTCAGTACTTC,CATSVDRDGNIQYF
-,TRBV12-3/TRBV12-4,-,TRBJ2-3,TGTGCCAGCAGTCCCTCCAGACGACAAGATACGCAGTATTTT,CASSPSRRQDTQYF
few,TRBV7-2,TRBD2,TRBJ2-7,TGTGCCAGCAGCTTACAAACCTTAGCGGGGGGGCTAAAGAACGAGCAGTACTTC,CASSLQTLAGGLKNEQYF
-,TRBV25-1,-,TRBJ2-7,TGTGCCAGCTCCAAGACCGGGGGAGCGCCCTACGAGCAGTACTTC,CASSKTGGAPYEQYF
-,TRBV7-2,TRBD1,TRBJ2-5,TGTGCCAGCAGCCTACAGGGGGCCGGGACCCAGTACTTC,CASSLQGAGTQYF
-,TRBV29-1,TRBD1,TRBJ2-2,TGCAGCCTTCGAGGGGGCCGGCACACCGGGGAGCTGTTTTTT,CSLRGGRHTGELFF
-,TRBV28,-,TRBJ2-5,TGTGCCAGCACCCGTACAGGGAACCAAGAGACCCAGTACTTC,CASTRTGNQETQYF
-,TRBV7-2,-,TRBJ2-1,TGTGCCAGCAGCTCCCGCCCGGCGGGGTACGACAATGAGCAGTTCTTC,CASSSRPAGYDNEQFF
-,TRBV30,TRBD2,TRBJ2-1,TGTGCCCGTAGCGGGGGAGCCTACAATGAGCAGTTCTTC,CARSGGAYNEQFF
few,TRBV20-1,-,TRBJ1-2,TGCAGTGCGCCTAACTATGGCTACACCTTC,CSAPNYGYTF
few,TRBV13,-,TRBJ2-1,TGTGCCAGCAGCAGGGTGCGCAATGAGCAGTTCTTC,CASSRVRNEQFF
-,TRBV12-3/TRBV12-4,-,TRBJ2-3,TGTGCCAGCAAACAGCTGGAGGGGGGGAGAGCAGATACGCAGTATTTT,CASKQLEGGRADTQYF
few,TRBV5-5,-,TRBJ2-3,TGTGCCAGCAGCTTGGTGGGCCGGAGGTCAGATACGCAGTATTTT,CASSLVGRRSDTQYF
many,TRBV7-6,-,TRBJ2-6,TGTGCCAGCAAGCGTAACTCTGGGGCCAACGTCCTGACTTTC,CASKRNSGANVLTF
-,TRBV15,-,TRBJ2-7,TGTGCCACCAGCAGAGAGCGGGGTCTGTCCGAGCAGTACTTC,CATSRERGLSEQYF
-,TRBV24-1,TRBD1,TRBJ2-5,TGTGCCACCAGTGATTCCGGGACAGGATCCCAAGAGACCCAGTACTTC,CATSDSGTGSQETQYF
-,TRBV6-5,TRBD2,TRBJ2-5,TGTGCCACCACGGGTAGCGGGGGGTTCGGAGAGACCCAGTACTTC,CATTGSGGFGETQYF
-,TRBV3-1,TRBD1,TRBJ2-1,TGTGCCAGCAGCCGGTCGGACAGGGGACAGTTCTTC,CASSRSDRGQFF
-,TRBV7-9,TRBD2,TRBJ2-1,TGTGCCAGTACAGTAGACCTAGCGGGGGGGCCCGAGCAGTTCTTC,CASTVDLAGGPEQFF
-,TRBV13,TRBD2,TRBJ2-3,TGTGCCAGCAGCTTAGAGGGGACTAGCGGGAGCTGGGGAGATACGCAGTATTTT,CASSLEGTSGSWGDTQYF
-,TRBV12-3/TRBV12-4,-,TRBJ2-2,TGTGCCAGCAGTGCCCCCACGGGGAGATACACCGGGGAGCTGTTTTTT,CASSAPTGRYTGELFF
-,TRBV9,-,TRBJ2-3,TGTGCCAGCAGCCCTGGGGACTTCACGTTGAGCACAGATACGCAGTATTTT,CASSPGDFTLSTDTQYF
few,TRBV9,-,TRBJ2-3,TGTGCCAGCAGCGTAGGATGGGTCAGAAGTAGCACAGATACGCAGTATTTT,CASSVGWVRSSTDTQYF
-,TRBV9,-,TRBJ1-1,TGTGCCAGCAGCGTAGACCAGGAGGCTGAAGCTTTCTTT,CASSVDQEAEAFF
-,TRBV7-2,-,TRBJ2-7,TGTGCCAGCAGCTTAGGGTCTCAAGACGGGTACGAGCAGTACTTC,CASSLGSQDGYEQYF
-,TRBV6-4,TRBD1,TRBJ2-3,TGTGCCAGCAGGGAGACTGGGACAGACACAGATACGCAGTATTTT,CASRETGTDTDTQYF
-,TRBV28,-,TRBJ2-7,TGTGCCAGCAACCTACGACATGGCGGCGCTTACGAGCAGTACTTC,CASNLRHGGAYEQYF